The sequence of this T cell receptor (beta chain) was determined in a study of cytotoxic CD8 clonotypes in ibrutinib-treated CLL. Looking at the study overall: Patients gave response samples after a median about 12 months of treatment, range 6 to 36.

Study-level results: Timing of sampling differed between sustained-remission and progressing patients. Baseline clonality, above age-matched healthy donor levels, tracked circulating CD8+ T-cell counts.

From germline, CDR1 is SQVTM and CDR2 ANQGSEA. The CDR3 is 16 residues long. Profiling relied on immunoSEQ multiplex PCR, and the TCRdb table lists in-frame clones only, not all of them. This table holds more than 300,000 clones, around four fifths found once. As to this clone: Its antigen remains unidentified. One end of the junction varies from germline; a read error may be responsible.

The clonotype originates from a human donor with chronic lymphocytic leukemia. The chain links TRBV29-1 to TRBJ2-1, with 16 bases lining up with TRBD2. The sample here was PBMCs, taken before ibrutinib treatment. Written as DNA, the CDR3 is TGCAGCGTTCAGGGGACTAGCGGGAGGGGCTACATTGAGCAGTTCTTC. It yields the protein CSVQGTSGRGYIEQFF.